The T cell receptor (beta chain) described here comes from a study of cytomegalovirus exposure and HLA in healthy donors. PCR employed 60 Vbeta and 13 Jbeta primers. Method: immunoSEQ multiplex PCR; TCRdb's copy keeps in-frame clones and lacks some. The sample has a few hundred thousand clones, approximately 91% seen once; the top ten hold about 1.7%. Sequencing used PBMCs. The receptor was isolated from a girl aged 2 to 10 in good health and CMV-seronegative.

CDR3: CASSLDIQPQHF. The CDR3, as DNA: TGTGCCAGCAGCTTAGATATTCAGCCCCAGCATTTT. The chain recombines TRBV7-9 with TRBJ1-5, with D uncertain. The germline V gene has CDR1 SEHNR and CDR2 FQNEAQ (reference sequence). V lost 1 base to trimming and J lost 6 bases, with 4 bases between them. The CDR3 runs 12 residues.